One sample yielded the 16 T cell receptor beta chains listed below, sequenced in a study of shared clonotypes between healthy human individuals. Naivety among CD8 cells was defined by CD45RO negativity and positive CCR7 selection, thereby excluding terminally differentiated effector memory CD45RA+ cells. This table comes from immunoSEQ multiplex PCR, and its TCRdb copy is limited to in-frame clones, with some not included. The sample gives around 2,100,000 clones, about 95% of which show up once; 0.95% to 1.5% is in the top ten. Material for sequencing was naive CD8+ T cells sorted from blood. The receptors stem from a man between 18 and 29 years old in good health.

The rearrangement links TRBV7-9 to TRBJ2-1; 7 bases map to TRBD2. With 8 bases clipped from V and 0 bases from J, the junction kept 10 bases outside the gene matches. CDR3 length: 16 amino acids. CDR1 and CDR2 from the germline V gene are SEHNR and FQNEAQ (reference sequence). This CDR3 reads CASLDWGGSSYNEQFF. CDR3 DNA sequence: TGTGCCAGCTTGGATTGGGGCGGGAGCTCCTACAATGAGCAGTTCTTC. Supplemented by reference TRBV7-9 and TRBJ2-1, the full variable domain reads DTGVSQNPRHKITKRGQNVTFRCDPISEHNRLYWYRQTLGQGPEFLTYFQNEAQLEKSRLLSDRFSAERPKGSFSTLEIQRTEQGDSAMYLCASLDWGGSSYNEQFFGPGTRLTVL.

The chain uses TRBV29-1 and TRBJ2-7; no definite D call. V gave up 5 bases and J gave up 6 bases, with 20 bases separating them. Germline V gives CDR1 SQVTM, CDR2 ANQGSEA. There are 14 residues in the CDR3. This CDR3 is CSVTGSENRREQYF. In nucleotides, the CDR3 is TGCAGCGTTACTGGATCTGAGAACCGGCGCGAGCAGTACTTC.

V and J are TRBV9 and TRBJ1-2; TRBD1 agrees at 11 bases. V lost 3 bases and J lost 2; bases outside the gene matches: 6. This CDR3 region has 16 residues. The germline CDR1 and CDR2 sequences are SGDLS and YYNGEE. CDR3 sequence reads: CASSDARDRGNYGYTF. The CDR3 DNA is TGTGCCAGCAGCGACGCCCGGGACAGGGGGAACTATGGCTACACCTTC.

V gene TRBV7-6 combines with J gene TRBJ1-1; D unresolved. The CDR3 runs to 13 residues. The ends were cut back, 1 base at V and 7 bases at J, with 10 bases in the middle. Germline values: CDR1 SGHVS, CDR2 FNYEAQ. CDR3 protein: CASSLGTALEAFF. The CDR3 region has the DNA TGTGCCAGCAGCTTAGGCACAGCACTTGAAGCTTTCTTT.

Concerning this clone itself: The same CDR3 is also encoded by other DNA sequences in this sample. The chain carries TRBV18 and TRBJ1-5; D unresolved. There are 13 residues in the CDR3. From germline, CDR1 is KGHSH and CDR2 LQKENI. The V end lost 6 bases, the J end lost 3 bases, and 9 bases lay between the germline ends. DNA for the CDR3: TGTGCCAGCTCCCCAGATACCAATCAGCCCCAGCATTTT. The encoded protein is CASSPDTNQPQHF.

V gene TRBV9 combines with J gene TRBJ1-6; TRBD1 aligns across 7 bases. Looked up from germline, CDR1 is SGDLS and CDR2 is YYNGEE. The length of the CDR3 is 15 residues. Losses at the gene ends were 0 bases for V and 8 bases for J; bases not matched to a gene: 5. The CDR3 DNA sequence: TGTGCCAGCAGCGTAGGCGGACAGGCTTATTCACCCCTCCACTTT. Translating it yields CASSVGGQAYSPLHF.

This rearrangement joins TRBV27 to TRBJ2-7; 10 bases line up with TRBD1. Germline CDR1 and CDR2: MNHEY and SMNVEV (reference sequence). The trim removed 5 bases at V and 4 bases at J, leaving 5 bases unmatched. The CDR3 extends over 14 amino acids. CDR3 in DNA: TGTGCCAGCAGTGTGACAGGGGGCTTTTACGAGCAGTACTTC. Its translation: CASSVTGGFYEQYF.

The V and J genes are TRBV27 and TRBJ2-7, with D perhaps matching TRBD2 (7 bases). The CDR3 totals 12 residues. CDR1 is MNHEY, CDR2 SMNVEV, per germline (reference sequence). Trimming took 6 bases from V and 6 from J, leaving 12 bases between them. This chain's CDR3 is CASSVGGVEQYF. The CDR3 nucleotides are TGTGCCAGCAGCGTAGGGGGGGTCGAGCAGTACTTC.

CDR3 amino acids: CASSNRQGNF. Written as DNA, the CDR3 is TGTGCCAGCAGCAACCGACAGGGAAACTTC. The V gene is TRBV21-1, the J gene TRBJ2-7; TRBD1, the table's D call, was not compared with the DNA. TRBV21-1 is assigned pseudogene status. The CDR3 totals 10 residues.

This chain joins TRBV4-1 and TRBJ2-7; 11 bases match TRBD1. The junction had 6 bases not matched to a gene; V was cut back by 2 bases and J by 3 bases. CDR1 and CDR2 (germline): MGHRA, YSYEKL. The CDR3 extends over 16 amino acids. The CDR3 loop reads CASSQRGTGGYYEQYF. CDR3 bases: TGCGCCAGCAGCCAAAGGGGGACAGGGGGATACTACGAGCAGTACTTC.

This clone was detected only a few times. The rearrangement uses TRBV19 and TRBJ1-5; possibly TRBD1 for D (6 bases). This CDR3 contains 15 residues. Between the trimmed V and J ends, which lost 5 bases and 7 bases, there was a span of 18 bases. Germline loops: CDR1 LNHDA, CDR2 SQIVND (reference sequence). The CDR3 loop reads CASSPHSGEGQPQHF. The DNA of the CDR3 is TGTGCCAGTAGTCCCCACTCAGGGGAAGGCCAGCCCCAGCATTTT.

The chain recombines TRBV4-1 with TRBJ2-7; D not resolved. The germline V and J ends were trimmed by 8 bases and 7 bases, with 15 bases remaining between them. CDR1 is MGHRA, CDR2 YSYEKL, per germline. The CDR3 has 12 amino acids. Written as DNA, the CDR3 is TGCGCCAGCTCGAGCGCCAGTAGGGAGCAGTACTTC. Its protein is CASSSASREQYF.

The chain has TRBV19 and TRBJ1-1, with D possibly matching TRBD1 (5 bases). The CDR3 covers 16 residues. CDR1 LNHDA and CDR2 SQIVND come from the germline V gene (reference sequence). V lost 3 bases, J lost 6 bases, and 20 bases lay in between. The CDR3 DNA is TGTGCCAGTAGTATGGGGGAAGGGACCCCGGGCCCTGAAGCTTTCTTT. Residues: CASSMGEGTPGPEAFF. Full variable domain (rest looked up from reference TRBV19 and TRBJ1-1): DGGITQSPKYLFRKEGQNVTLSCEQNLNHDAMYWYRQDPGQGLRLIYYSQIVNDFQKGDIAEGYSVSREKKESFPLTVTSAQKNPTAFYLCASSMGEGTPGPEAFFGQGTRLTVV.

The J gene is TRBJ1-5, the V gene TRBV30, with unresolved D. V was shortened by 0 bases and J by 5 bases, with 8 bases between the two germline ends. This CDR3 is 13 amino acids long. Germline CDR1 and CDR2: GTSNPN and SVGIG (reference sequence). This CDR3 reads CAWSVEGYQPQHF. CDR3 coding DNA: TGTGCCTGGAGTGTGGAGGGATATCAGCCCCAGCATTTT.

This chain connects TRBV4-3 to TRBJ2-2, with D possibly matching TRBD1 (5 bases). The germline gives CDR1 LGHNA, CDR2 YSLEER. The CDR3 has 13 residues. V lost 3 bases, J lost 7 bases, and 9 bases lay in between. DNA for the CDR3: TGCGCCAGCAGCCAGGCAGGGTTCGGGGAGCTGTTTTTT. It specifies CASSQAGFGELFF.

To note about this clone: Other nucleotide sequences in the sample specify the same CDR3. The chain uses TRBV19 and TRBJ2-7, with D unresolved. V was clipped by 1 base and J by 2 bases, with 6 bases between them. CDR3 length: 13 residues. Germline CDR1 is LNHDA and CDR2 is SQIVND (reference sequence). The CDR3 bases are TGTGCCAGTAGTATAGGGTCTCCCTACGAGCAGTACTTC. Translating gives CASSIGSPYEQYF.